The 31 T cell receptor beta chains listed next were all sequenced from one sample in a study of blood T cell repertoires in COVID-19. The data were produced by immunoSEQ multiplex PCR, yet TCRdb's version contains in-frame clones alone and is incomplete. The sample lists roughly 150,000 clones, approximately 80% occurring once. The sample consisted of PBMCs or T cells enriched from blood (not recorded which). Every receptor here comes from an older man who had been exposed to COVID-19.

This chain links TRBV24-1 with TRBJ2-1, with D perhaps matching TRBD1 (5 bases). The CDR3 covers 12 residues. The V and J ends lost 1 base and 15 bases respectively, with 12 bases between them. Germline V gene data show CDR1 as KGHDR and CDR2 as SFDVKD. CDR3 sequence reads: CATSDFDSSWFF. The DNA for the CDR3 is TGTGCCACCAGTGATTTCGACAGTAGCTGGTTCTTC.

The rearrangement links TRBV9 to TRBJ2-1, with D unclear. Trimming cost V 4 bases and J 2 bases, with 13 bases left between them. Per germline, CDR1 SGDLS and CDR2 YYNGEE. The CDR3 loop spans 15 amino acids. The CDR3 DNA sequence: TGTGCCAGCAGCATAGACTCGCCGACCTACAATGAGCAGTTCTTC. It codes for CASSIDSPTYNEQFF. The variable domain in full, completed from reference TRBV9 and TRBJ2-1, reads DSGVTQTPKHLITATGQRVTLRCSPRSGDLSVYWYQQSLDQGLQFLIQYYNGEERAKGNILERFSAQQFPDLHSELNLSSLELGDSALYFCASSIDSPTYNEQFFGPGTRLTVL.

The V and J genes are TRBV4-1 and TRBJ1-2, with 8 nucleotides matching TRBD1. In germline, CDR1 is MGHRA, CDR2 YSYEKL. The V and J ends lost 10 bases and 5 bases, in that order; junction bases with no gene match: 3. The CDR3 length is 11 residues. The CDR3 is CATWTGYGYTF. The CDR3 DNA sequence: TGCGCCACCTGGACAGGGTATGGCTACACCTTC.

The count of this clone is one. The genes are TRBV24-1 and TRBJ2-5; TRBD2 matches at 9 bases. With 4 bases clipped from V and 5 bases from J, the junction kept 7 bases outside the gene matches. CDR1 and CDR2 from the germline V gene are KGHDR and SFDVKD. The CDR3 spans 15 residues. The CDR3 protein is CATSDISGSAETQYF. In DNA, the CDR3 is TGTGCCACCAGTGACATTAGCGGGAGCGCGGAGACCCAGTACTTC.

This rearrangement joins TRBV9 to TRBJ2-2; the match to TRBD1 covers 9 bases. Germline lookup yields CDR1 SGDLS and CDR2 YYNGEE. This CDR3 region has 15 residues. Trimming removed 4 bases from V and 6 bases from J; junction bases left unmatched: 7. In DNA, the CDR3 is TGTGCCAGCAGCCCACAGGGGGCTTTTGCCGGGGAGCTGTTTTTT. Residues: CASSPQGAFAGELFF.

The gene calls are TRBV12-3 or TRBV12-4 and TRBJ1-1; no clear D gene. V was clipped by 1 base and J by 11 bases, with 8 bases between them. The CDR3 extends over 11 amino acids. The CDR3: CASSLGGRAFF. CDR3 nucleotides: TGTGCCAGCAGTTTAGGCGGGAGGGCTTTCTTT.

The genes are TRBV7-9 and TRBJ1-1, with D unresolved. The CDR3 has 13 amino acids. Germline V gives CDR1 SEHNR, CDR2 FQNEAQ (reference sequence). Trimming took 3 bases from V and 2 from J, leaving 7 bases between them. As DNA, the CDR3 is TGTGCCAGCAGCTTCTGGCCCAACACTGAAGCTTTCTTT. Encoded protein: CASSFWPNTEAFF.

The rearrangement uses TRBV6-5 and TRBJ1-2, with 7 nucleotides matching TRBD1. CDR1 MNHEY and CDR2 SVGAGI come from the germline V gene. The CDR3 is 12 residues long. V trimming: 8 bases; J trimming: 3 bases; junction bases outside the gene matches: 3. The CDR3 reads CASQGVDYGYTF. CDR3 nucleotides: TGTGCCAGCCAGGGGGTTGACTATGGCTACACCTTC.

The rearrangement links TRBV7-3 to TRBJ2-2; D is possibly TRBD1 (7 bases). The CDR3 contains 14 residues. Looked up from germline, CDR1 is SGHTA and CDR2 is FQGTGA. The V and J ends lost 5 bases and 5 bases respectively, with 12 bases between them. The CDR3 region is CASSRGTATGELFF. DNA for the CDR3: TGTGCCAGCAGCCGCGGGACAGCTACCGGGGAGCTGTTTTTT.

The gene calls are TRBV7-9 and TRBJ2-7, with D tentatively TRBD2 (6 bases). The CDR3 extends over 15 amino acids. CDR1 and CDR2 (germline): SEHNR, FQNEAQ (reference sequence). The V gene lost 7 bases and the J gene lost 3 bases, with 19 bases spanning the gap. The DNA for the CDR3 is TGTGCCAGCACCGAGGAGGGACGCACCGACTACGAGCAGTACTTC. It specifies CASTEEGRTDYEQYF.

The chain carries TRBV19 and TRBJ2-1; weak D call: TRBD2 (6 bases). This CDR3 contains 14 residues. Germline CDR1 reads LNHDA; CDR2 reads SQIVND (reference sequence). The V gene lost 5 bases and the J gene lost 6 bases, with 14 bases spanning the gap. Here the CDR3 reads CASSPPGSSNEQFF. For the CDR3, the DNA is TGTGCCAGTAGTCCCCCCGGGAGCTCCAATGAGCAGTTCTTC. The entire variable domain, with the rest obtained from reference TRBV19 and TRBJ2-1, is as follows: DGGITQSPKYLFRKEGQNVTLSCEQNLNHDAMYWYRQDPGQGLRLIYYSQIVNDFQKGDIAEGYSVSREKKESFPLTVTSAQKNPTAFYLCASSPPGSSNEQFFGPGTRLTVL.

The CDR3 spells CASSSLGGPGKPLHF. For the CDR3, the DNA is TGTGCCAGCAGTTCCCTAGGCGGGCCGGGGAAACCCCTCCACTTT. The chain employs TRBV27 and TRBJ1-6, with D uncertain. The germline V gene encodes CDR1 MNHEY and CDR2 SMNVEV (reference sequence). Trimming shortened V by 4 bases and J by 12 bases, and 19 bases separated the two germline ends. CDR3 length: 15 residues.

V is TRBV6-2 or TRBV6-3 and J is TRBJ1-1; D may be TRBD1 (5 bases). Germline CDR1 MNHEY, CDR2 SVGEGT. V was pared by 5 bases and J by 6 bases, with 25 bases between. This CDR3 has 17 residues. This CDR3 reads CASSRASGDSLFPEAFF. The CDR3 nucleotides read TGTGCCAGCAGTCGCGCGTCCGGAGACAGTCTCTTTCCTGAAGCTTTCTTT.

DNA of the CDR3: TGTGCCAGCAGCCCCCGACAGGACAATCAGCCCCAGCATTTT. Protein product: CASSPRQDNQPQHF. The gene calls are TRBV28 and TRBJ1-5; D possibly corresponds to TRBD1 (6 bases). Trimming cost V 6 bases and J 3 bases, with 12 bases left between them. CDR1 MDHEN and CDR2 SYDVKM come from the germline V gene. This CDR3 contains 14 residues.

The gene calls are TRBV5-1 and TRBJ1-4; a possible D gene is TRBD1 (5 bases). This CDR3 has 14 residues. Trimming cost V 4 bases and J 2 bases, with 9 bases left between them. Germline assignment: CDR1 SGHRS and CDR2 YFSETQ. CDR3 residues: CASSPDSTNEKLFF. CDR3 DNA: TGCGCCAGCAGCCCCGACAGTACTAATGAAAAACTGTTTTTT. Combining the CDR3 with reference TRBV5-1 and TRBJ1-4 gives the whole variable domain KAGVTQTPRYLIKTRGQQVTLSCSPISGHRSVSWYQQTPGQGLQFLFEYFSETQRNKGNFPGRFSGRQFSNSRSEMNVSTLELGDSALYLCASSPDSTNEKLFFGSGTQLSVL.

This chain joins TRBV6-5 and TRBJ1-2; 8 nucleotides line up with TRBD1. The V gene end was trimmed by 6 bases and the J gene end by 4 bases; junction bases not matched to a gene: 4. This CDR3 has 13 residues. Germline values: CDR1 MNHEY, CDR2 SVGAGI. CDR3 sequence reads: CASRVTGAYGYTF. For the CDR3, the DNA is TGTGCCAGCAGGGTGACAGGGGCCTATGGCTACACCTTC.

The V gene is TRBV7-9, the J gene TRBJ2-1; TRBD1 matches at 9 bases. Germline CDR1 SEHNR, CDR2 FQNEAQ (reference sequence). The CDR3 totals 12 residues. V was clipped by 3 bases and J by 11 bases; unmatched bases: 2. The CDR3 sequence: CASSFGQGKQFF. The CDR3 DNA reads TGTGCCAGCAGCTTCGGACAGGGGAAGCAGTTCTTC.

In this sample, this clone turned up many times. The chain recombines TRBV19 with TRBJ2-7, with TRBD2 as a possible D gene (5 bases). The CDR3 spans 12 residues. Trimming pared 5 bases from V and 4 bases from J, leaving 9 bases between. Germline lookup yields CDR1 LNHDA and CDR2 SQIVND (reference sequence). The CDR3 here is CASSDGKYEQYF. The CDR3 DNA is TGTGCCAGTAGTGACGGGAAATACGAGCAGTACTTC.

This clone has only one observation. CDR3 in DNA: TGCGCCAGCAGCTTGAGGGGACAGGGGGCGGAAGATACGCAGTATTTT. Its protein product is CASSLRGQGAEDTQYF. The chain employs TRBV5-1 and TRBJ2-3, with TRBD1 identical over 12 bases. The CDR3 consists of 16 residues. The V gene's germline CDR1 is SGHRS and CDR2 YFSETQ. The V gene end was trimmed by 1 base and the J gene end by 5 bases; junction bases not matched to a gene: 5.

The chain uses TRBV27 and TRBJ1-2; perhaps TRBD1 as D (5 bases). This CDR3 is 14 amino acids long. V was clipped by 0 bases and J by 8 bases, with 13 bases between them. Germline-derived CDR1 and CDR2 are MNHEY and SMNVEV (reference sequence). Written as DNA, the CDR3 is TGTGCCAGCAGTTTATCTGTAGGGGCATTAGGCTACACCTTC. Protein: CASSLSVGALGYTF.

This chain connects TRBV18 to TRBJ2-7; the match to TRBD2 covers 9 bases. This CDR3 region has 16 residues. The J segment lost 6 bases and the V segment lost 0 bases, leaving 9 bases of the junction unmatched. Germline values: CDR1 KGHSH, CDR2 LQKENI. CDR3 in amino acids: CASSPPWASGIIEQYF. The DNA for the CDR3 is TGTGCCAGCTCACCACCTTGGGCTAGCGGGATTATCGAGCAGTACTTC. Complete variable domain (other parts from reference TRBV18 and TRBJ2-7): NAGVMQNPRHLVRRRGQEARLRCSPMKGHSHVYWYRQLPEEGLKFMVYLQKENIIDESGMPKERFSAEFPKEGPSILRIQQVVRGDSAAYFCASSPPWASGIIEQYFGPGTRLTVT.

This clone was found once. The CDR3 spells CASSANHGSEQYF. The CDR3, as DNA: TGCGCCAGCAGCGCAAATCATGGGAGCGAGCAGTACTTC. The V and J genes are TRBV5-1 and TRBJ2-7, with D possibly TRBD2 on 5 matching bases. This CDR3 is built from 13 residues. Germline V gene data show CDR1 as SGHRS and CDR2 as YFSETQ. V gave up 4 bases and J gave up 6 bases, with 14 bases separating them.

This sequence joins TRBV7-8 and TRBJ1-2; possibly TRBD1 for D (5 bases). V was pared by 5 bases and J by 7 bases, with 23 bases between. The CDR3 spans 16 residues. CDR1 and CDR2 (germline): SGHVS, FQNEAQ. The CDR3 is CASSPQGGRAGSGYTF. For the CDR3, the DNA is TGTGCCAGCAGCCCACAAGGTGGCAGGGCCGGGAGTGGCTACACCTTC.

A single count supports this clone. This sequence joins TRBV10-3 and TRBJ1-5; 7 bases agree with TRBD1. The trim removed 6 bases at V and 3 bases at J, leaving 5 bases unmatched. Germline lookup yields CDR1 ENHRY and CDR2 SYGVKD. This CDR3 region has 14 residues. The CDR3 DNA sequence: TGTGCCATCAGCGAGGGACAGATCAATCAGCCCCAGCATTTT. Protein: CAISEGQINQPQHF.

V is TRBV7-2 and J is TRBJ1-1; possibly TRBD1 for D (6 bases). This CDR3 region has 15 residues. Trimming pared 1 base from V and 4 bases from J, leaving 13 bases between. Germline assignment: CDR1 SGHTA and CDR2 FQGNSA. The CDR3 DNA follows: TGTGCCAGCAGCTTAGGGGGGCGAATCGGCACTGAAGCTTTCTTT. It codes for CASSLGGRIGTEAFF.

The CDR3 coding sequence is TGTGCCAGTAGTACCCATAGCGGGAGCGGGTACGAGCAGTACTTC. It codes for CASSTHSGSGYEQYF. The chain uses TRBV19 and TRBJ2-7, with 9 bases aligning to TRBD2. The V and J ends lost 4 bases and 4 bases, in that order; junction bases with no gene match: 8. This CDR3 has 15 residues. Per germline, CDR1 LNHDA and CDR2 SQIVND (reference sequence).

The CDR3 loop reads CASSQGSVKTQYF. In nucleotides, the CDR3 is TGTGCCAGCAGCCAAGGGTCGGTGAAGACCCAGTACTTC. The V call is TRBV3-1 (or the pseudogene TRBV3-2), the J call TRBJ2-5; D unclear. This CDR3 spans 13 amino acids. Trimming stripped 1 base from V and 6 bases from J, with 9 bases between. Germline CDR1 is LGHDT and CDR2 is YNNKEL (reference sequence).

The chain couples TRBV7-2 to TRBJ1-1; D is ambiguous. Germline CDR1 reads SGHTA; CDR2 reads FQGNSA. This CDR3 region has 15 residues. V was pared by 6 bases and J by 1 base, with 15 bases between. The CDR3 region is CASRSIMGRNTEAFF. The CDR3 DNA is TGTGCCAGCAGGTCGATAATGGGGAGGAACACTGAAGCTTTCTTT.

The chain recombines TRBV6-5 with TRBJ2-6, with D tentatively TRBD2 (5 bases). V was cut by 2 bases and J by 0 bases, with 5 bases left in between. Germline loops: CDR1 MNHEY, CDR2 SVGAGI. CDR3 length: 15 amino acids. CDR3 in DNA: TGTGCCAGCAGTTACGGAGGCTCTGGGGCCAACGTCCTGACTTTC. Residues: CASSYGGSGANVLTF.

This chain connects TRBV15 to TRBJ2-1; no clear D. The CDR3 totals 15 residues. V gave up 7 bases and J gave up 0 bases, with 13 bases separating them. The germline CDR1 and CDR2 sequences are LNHNV and YYDKDF (reference sequence). The DNA for the CDR3 is TGTGCCACCACTCAACTCGCGAGCTCCTACAATGAGCAGTTCTTC. It translates to CATTQLASSYNEQFF.

The chain uses TRBV7-2 and TRBJ1-2; tentative D call: TRBD1 (5 bases). The CDR3 sequence is 15 residues long. V was trimmed by 5 bases and J by 0 bases, leaving 13 bases between them. Germline lookup yields CDR1 SGHTA and CDR2 FQGNSA. The CDR3 region is CASSPDSTTNYGYTF. For the CDR3, the DNA is TGTGCCAGCAGCCCAGACAGTACCACTAACTATGGCTACACCTTC.